Described below is a single TCR beta chain sequence and its context. The antigen is unknown. TCRdb passed the 5' RACE reads through MiXCR, listing each CDR3 protein once. The data show a few hundred thousand distinct CDR3 sequences, roughly 19% seen once. This record comes from a study of T-cell memory formation after mild COVID-19. The wider study: The TCR clusters were mostly specific to one donor. General study results and limits: Most CD4+ clones that shrank were in CM and EM, while CD8+ ones turned up in EMRA. Clones that contracted from day 15 to 85 had balanced CD4/CD8; later expanders were CD4+ biased. Cross-reactive memory seemingly joined, as some responding clones were found in pre-infection memory.

The CDR3 sequence is 18 residues long. The germline V gene encodes CDR1 LGHNA and CDR2 YNFKEQ. The V and J ends lost 1 base and 14 bases, in that order; junction bases with no gene match: 20. What was sequenced was PBMCs or a T cell subset sorted from them (not recorded which). The source of this sequence is a man between 18 and 29 years old who had mild COVID-19 (a few samples of this study predate the infection). Cell type and time point are not known. This chain links TRBV4-2 with TRBJ1-6; 7 bases match TRBD1. The CDR3 region is CASSQVVFRDREGRALHF. The CDR3 nucleotides read TGTGCCAGCAGCCAAGTGGTTTTCCGTGACAGGGAAGGTAGAGCCCTCCACTTT.